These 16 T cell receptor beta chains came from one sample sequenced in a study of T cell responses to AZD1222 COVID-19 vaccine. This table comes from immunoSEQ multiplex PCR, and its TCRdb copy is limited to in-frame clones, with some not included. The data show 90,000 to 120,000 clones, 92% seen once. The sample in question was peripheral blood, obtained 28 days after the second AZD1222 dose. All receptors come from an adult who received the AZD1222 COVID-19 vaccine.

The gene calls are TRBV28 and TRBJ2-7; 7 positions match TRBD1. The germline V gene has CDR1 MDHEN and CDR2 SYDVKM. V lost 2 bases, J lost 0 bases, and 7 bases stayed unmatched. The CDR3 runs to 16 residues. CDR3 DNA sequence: TGTGCCAGCAGTTTACCGGAGGACAGGAACTCCTACGAGCAGTACTTC. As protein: CASSLPEDRNSYEQYF.

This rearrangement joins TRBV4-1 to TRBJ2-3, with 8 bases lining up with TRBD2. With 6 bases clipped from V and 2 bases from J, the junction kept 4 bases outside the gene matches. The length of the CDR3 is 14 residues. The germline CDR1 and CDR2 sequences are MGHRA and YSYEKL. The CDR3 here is CASSHSGDTDTQYF. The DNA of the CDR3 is TGCGCCAGCAGTCATAGCGGGGACACAGATACGCAGTATTTT.

In DNA form, the CDR3 reads TGTGCCAGTATGACAGATCTGAACACTGAAGCTTTCTTT. Protein product: CASMTDLNTEAFF. The chain is built from TRBV2 and TRBJ1-1; a weak D match, TRBD1 (5 bases). Germline CDR1 is SNHLY and CDR2 is FYNNEI. V was pared by 9 bases and J by 0 bases, with 11 bases between. CDR3 size: 13 residues.

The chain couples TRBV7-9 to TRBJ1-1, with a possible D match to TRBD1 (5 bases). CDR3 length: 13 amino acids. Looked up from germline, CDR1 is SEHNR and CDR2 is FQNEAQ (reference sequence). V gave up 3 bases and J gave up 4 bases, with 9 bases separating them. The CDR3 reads CASSFGATTEAFF. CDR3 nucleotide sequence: TGTGCCAGCAGCTTTGGGGCTACCACTGAAGCTTTCTTT.

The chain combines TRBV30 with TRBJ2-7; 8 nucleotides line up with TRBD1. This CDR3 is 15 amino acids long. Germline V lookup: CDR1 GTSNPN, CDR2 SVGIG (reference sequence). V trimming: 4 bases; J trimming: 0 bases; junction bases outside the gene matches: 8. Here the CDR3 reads CAWIKYRGNSYEQYF. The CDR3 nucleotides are TGTGCCTGGATCAAATACAGGGGGAACTCCTACGAGCAGTACTTC.

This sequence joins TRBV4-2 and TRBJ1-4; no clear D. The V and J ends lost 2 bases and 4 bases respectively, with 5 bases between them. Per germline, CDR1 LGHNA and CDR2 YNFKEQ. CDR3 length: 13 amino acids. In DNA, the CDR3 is TGTGCCAGCAGCCAATCGAATAATGAAAAACTGTTTTTT. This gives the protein CASSQSNNEKLFF.

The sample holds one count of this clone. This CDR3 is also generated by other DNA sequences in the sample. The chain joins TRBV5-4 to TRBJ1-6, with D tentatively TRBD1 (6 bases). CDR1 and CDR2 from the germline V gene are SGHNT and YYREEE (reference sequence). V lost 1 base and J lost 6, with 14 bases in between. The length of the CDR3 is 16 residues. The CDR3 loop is CASSLIGGPVNSPLHF. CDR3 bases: TGTGCCAGCAGCTTGATAGGGGGGCCGGTTAATTCACCCCTCCACTTT. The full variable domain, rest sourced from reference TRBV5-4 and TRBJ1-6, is ETGVTQSPTHLIKTRGQQVTLRCSSQSGHNTVSWYQQALGQGPQFIFQYYREEENGRGNFPPRFSGLQFPNYSSELNVNALELDDSALYLCASSLIGGPVNSPLHFGNGTRLTVT.

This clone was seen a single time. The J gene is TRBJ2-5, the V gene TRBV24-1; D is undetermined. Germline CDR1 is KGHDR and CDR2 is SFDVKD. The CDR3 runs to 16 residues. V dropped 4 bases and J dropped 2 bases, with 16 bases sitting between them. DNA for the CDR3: TGTGCCACCAGTGACCCCCGCTTCGCTGGGCAAGAGACCCAGTACTTC. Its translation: CATSDPRFAGQETQYF.

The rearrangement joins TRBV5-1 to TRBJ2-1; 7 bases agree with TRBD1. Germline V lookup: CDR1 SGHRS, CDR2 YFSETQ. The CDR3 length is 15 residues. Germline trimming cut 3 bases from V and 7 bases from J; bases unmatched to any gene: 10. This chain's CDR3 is CASSSGQTMGNEQFF. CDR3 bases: TGCGCCAGCAGCTCGGGACAGACGATGGGGAATGAGCAGTTCTTC.

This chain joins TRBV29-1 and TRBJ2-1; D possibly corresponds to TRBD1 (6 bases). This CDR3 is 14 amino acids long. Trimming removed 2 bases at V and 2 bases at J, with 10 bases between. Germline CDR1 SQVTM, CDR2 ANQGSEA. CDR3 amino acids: CSVEWGPAYNEQFF. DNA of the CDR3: TGCAGCGTTGAATGGGGGCCAGCCTACAATGAGCAGTTCTTC.

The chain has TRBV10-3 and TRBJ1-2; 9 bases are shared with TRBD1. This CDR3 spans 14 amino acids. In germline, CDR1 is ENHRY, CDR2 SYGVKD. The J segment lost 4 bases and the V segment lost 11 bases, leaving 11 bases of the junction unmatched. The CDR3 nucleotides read TGTGCCTCAACCGGGACAGGGATCGGCTATGGCTACACCTTC. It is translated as CASTGTGIGYGYTF.

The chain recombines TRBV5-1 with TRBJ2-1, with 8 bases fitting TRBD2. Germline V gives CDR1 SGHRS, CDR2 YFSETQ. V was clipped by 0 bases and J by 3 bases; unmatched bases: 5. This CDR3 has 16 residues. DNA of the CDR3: TGCGCCAGCAGCTTGGTTGGTAGCGGGGTCTACAATGAGCAGTTCTTC. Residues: CASSLVGSGVYNEQFF.

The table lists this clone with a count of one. The CDR3 reads CASTMREGNTIYF. CDR3 nucleotides: TGTGCCAGCACGATGAGGGAAGGAAACACCATATATTTT. The V call is TRBV12-3 or TRBV12-4, the J call TRBJ1-3; no clear D gene. The ends were cut back, 7 bases at V and 4 bases at J, with 11 bases in the middle. CDR3 length: 13 residues.

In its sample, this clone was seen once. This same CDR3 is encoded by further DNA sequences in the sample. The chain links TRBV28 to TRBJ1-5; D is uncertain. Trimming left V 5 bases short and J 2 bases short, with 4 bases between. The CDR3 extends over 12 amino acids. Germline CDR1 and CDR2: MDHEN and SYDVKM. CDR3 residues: CASSVGNQPQHF. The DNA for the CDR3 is TGTGCCAGCAGTGTTGGCAATCAGCCCCAGCATTTT.

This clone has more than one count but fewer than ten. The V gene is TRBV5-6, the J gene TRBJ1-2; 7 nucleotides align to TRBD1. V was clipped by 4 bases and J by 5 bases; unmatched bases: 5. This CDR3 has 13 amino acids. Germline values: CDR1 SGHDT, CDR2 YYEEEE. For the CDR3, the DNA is TGTGCCAGCAGCCCAGACAGGGCTTATGGCTACACCTTC. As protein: CASSPDRAYGYTF.

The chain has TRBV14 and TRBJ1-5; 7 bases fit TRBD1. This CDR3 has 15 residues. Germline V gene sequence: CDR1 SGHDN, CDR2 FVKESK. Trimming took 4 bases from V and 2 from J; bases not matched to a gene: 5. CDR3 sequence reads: CASSPGGAGNQPQHF. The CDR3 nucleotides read TGTGCCAGCAGCCCAGGGGGTGCCGGCAATCAGCCCCAGCATTTT.